The entry below describes one TCR beta chain. The ends lost 1 base at V and 12 bases at J; junction bases unmatched: 8. CDR1 and CDR2 from the germline V gene are SGHTA and FQGNSA. This CDR3 region has 13 residues. The data were taken from a study of T cell clones after liver transplantation. Study at large: Post-transplant blood was tracked for graft-donor-reactive T cell clones identified in a pre-transplant mixed lymphocyte reaction. Blood was drawn pre-transplant, before withdrawal, and after full or failed withdrawal.

Sequencing was performed with immunoSEQ multiplex PCR; in TCRdb, only in-frame clones are kept and a portion is missing. Here the sample spans 45,000 to 60,000 clones, 60% to 80% being singletons. V usage is TRBV7-2 and J usage is TRBJ2-7; TRBD2 matches 8 bases. The sequence was obtained from a human patient who received a liver transplant. Some T cells may arise from the graft donor. This sample comprised CD4+ T cells from blood, obtained at the 22-month timepoint. The CDR3 bases are TGTGCCAGCAGCTTAGGGGGCAGCGGGGGCACGTACTTC. Its translation is CASSLGGSGGTYF. Based on the CDR3 plus reference TRBV7-2 and TRBJ2-7, the full variable domain is GAGVSQSPSNKVTEKGKDVELRCDPISGHTALYWYRQSLGQGLEFLIYFQGNSAPDKSGLPSDRFSAERTGGSVSTLTIQRTQQEDSAVYLCASSLGGSGGTYFGPGTRLTVT.